Included here is one TCR beta chain sequence, with context. The entry originates in a study of T cells in Graves' hyperthyroidism and ophthalmopathy. Study overall: Peripheral blood sampling occurred at initial diagnosis, before any treatment.

V dropped 7 bases and J dropped 0 bases, with 15 bases sitting between them. Germline V gene sequence: CDR1 SEHNR, CDR2 FQNEAQ (reference sequence). The CDR3 is 15 residues long. TCR beta CDR3 regions were amplified from RNA transcripts. First-round RT-PCR with HTBI primers amplified the TCR CDR3 region. Using its own MiXCR run on the multiplex PCR reads, TCRdb lists one record per CDR3 protein. The sample shows 130,000 or so distinct CDR3 sequences, roughly a fifth of them seen only once. Fresh peripheral blood, approximately 9.6 ml, yielded the PBMCs. The sequenced sample consisted of blood. This TCR came from a woman aged 50 to 60 with Graves' hyperthyroidism that later progressed to Graves' ophthalmopathy. The chain carries TRBV7-9 and TRBJ1-1; D gene uncertain. The DNA for the CDR3 is TGTGCCAGCAACCCCCCCAGCGTTATGAACACTGAAGCTTTCTTT. It specifies CASNPPSVMNTEAFF.